This TCR beta chain is from a study of blood T cells in healthy people across ages. Study-level points and caveats: A roughly linear age-dependent decrease characterized TCR beta diversity per million T cells.

A J-beta primer mix and a sample-barcoded 5' primer were used in a second PCR of about 7 to 12 cycles. In TCRdb, the 5' RACE reads were re-called with MiXCR into one record per CDR3 protein. This table holds around 970,000 distinct CDR3 sequences, just over 50% found once. This clonotype turned up a few times. Its specificity is not known. Sequencing was performed on blood. This sequence was found in a woman aged 55 to 70 in good health.

The DNA of the CDR3 is TGTGCCAGCGGAAAGATCGGGCTAGCGGACATTAACTACGAGCAGTACTTC. Its translation is CASGKIGLADINYEQYF. V gene TRBV28 combines with J gene TRBJ2-4; 7 positions agree with TRBD2. The J call may be wrong; the DNA end is better matched by TRBJ2-7. Germline values: CDR1 MDHEN, CDR2 SYDVKM. The CDR3 covers 17 residues.